Below are 24 T cell receptor beta chains sequenced from a single sample in a study of blood T cell repertoires in COVID-19. Profiling relied on immunoSEQ multiplex PCR, and the TCRdb table lists in-frame clones only, not all of them. The table lists 150,000 to 200,000 clones, nearly 90% of them singletons. The sample consisted of PBMCs or T cells enriched from blood (not recorded which). All receptors derive from a middle-aged woman with acute COVID-19.

The V gene is TRBV7-2, the J gene TRBJ2-6; D may be TRBD2 (5 bases). Germline V gives CDR1 SGHTA, CDR2 FQGNSA. The CDR3 spans 18 residues. V gave up 3 bases and J gave up 0 bases, with 15 bases separating them. The CDR3 DNA reads TGTGCCAGCAGCTTCCTGGGCAGGACTCCCTCTGGGGCCAACGTCCTGACTTTC. This translates into CASSFLGRTPSGANVLTF.

J is TRBJ2-2 and V is TRBV13; D is unresolved. Looked up from germline, CDR1 is PRHDT and CDR2 is FYEKMQ (reference sequence). V dropped 0 bases and J dropped 4 bases, with 12 bases sitting between them. This CDR3 spans 16 amino acids. This CDR3 is CASSLGVGVGTGELFF. The CDR3 DNA sequence: TGTGCCAGCAGCTTAGGTGTGGGCGTGGGCACCGGGGAGCTGTTTTTT. Full variable domain (outside the CDR3, taken from reference TRBV13 and TRBJ2-2): AAGVIQSPRHLIKEKRETATLKCYPIPRHDTVYWYQQGPGQDPQFLISFYEKMQSDKGSIPDRFSAQQFSDYHSELNMSSLELGDSALYFCASSLGVGVGTGELFFGEGSRLTVL.

This clone was observed a single time. The rearrangement links TRBV11-2 to TRBJ2-1, with D unclear. The CDR3 is 15 residues long. The germline V gene encodes CDR1 SGHAT and CDR2 FQNNGV. The V end was cut by 1 base, the J end by 1 base, with 8 bases between. In DNA form, the CDR3 reads TGTGCCAGCAGCTTAGTAAGGCGGTCCTACAATGAGCAGTTCTTC. Protein: CASSLVRRSYNEQFF.

This chain uses TRBV6-5 with TRBJ1-6; D is unclear. Germline assignment: CDR1 MNHEY and CDR2 SVGAGI. The germline V and J ends were trimmed by 7 bases and 0 bases, with 4 bases remaining between them. The CDR3 is made up of 13 amino acids. The DNA for the CDR3 is TGTGCCAGCACCTCCTCCTATAATTCACCCCTCCACTTT. Translation: CASTSSYNSPLHF.

In regard to this clone: One end of the junction does not line up with germline, which may come from a read error. This chain links TRBV7-2 with TRBJ2-1; 8 bases match TRBD2. The germline V gene has CDR1 SGHTA and CDR2 FQGNSA. The CDR3 extends over 15 amino acids. CDR3 coding DNA: TGTGCCAGCAGCCCAGGGACTAGGGGCGCCAATAAGCAGTTCTTC. Residues: CASSPGTRGANKQFF.

The rearrangement uses TRBV2 and TRBJ2-7, with 8 bases identical to TRBD1. CDR1 is SNHLY and CDR2 is FYNNEI in the germline V gene. The CDR3 sequence is 15 residues long. V shed 6 bases, J shed 0 bases, and the junction held 7 bases outside the gene matches. CDR3 amino acids: CASRAGTGFSYEQYF. CDR3 nucleotides: TGTGCCAGCAGAGCCGGGACAGGTTTCTCCTACGAGCAGTACTTC.

The chain couples TRBV27 to TRBJ2-3, with 11 bases that match TRBD2. In germline, CDR1 is MNHEY, CDR2 SMNVEV (reference sequence). CDR3 length: 14 amino acids. The junction had 2 bases not matched to a gene; V was cut back by 3 bases and J by 6 bases. Written as DNA, the CDR3 is TGTGCCAGCAGTTTGTCTAGCGGGAGGGATACGCAGTATTTT. Protein: CASSLSSGRDTQYF.

The chain is built from TRBV5-1 and TRBJ2-7, with 10 bases that match TRBD1. The germline V gene has CDR1 SGHRS and CDR2 YFSETQ. This CDR3 contains 14 residues. J gave up 7 bases and V 4 bases, and 8 bases lay outside the gene matches. The CDR3 is CASSLGTGVREQYF. Written as DNA, the CDR3 is TGCGCCAGCAGCCTTGGGACAGGGGTGCGTGAGCAGTACTTC.

The chain recombines TRBV7-9 with TRBJ1-5; no reliable D call. Germline values: CDR1 SEHNR, CDR2 FQNEAQ (reference sequence). The V end was cut by 1 base, the J end by 5 bases, with 9 bases between. The CDR3 has 14 amino acids. For the CDR3, the DNA is TGTGCCAGCAGCTTAGACAGAGCAGATCAGCCCCAGCATTTT. Amino acid sequence: CASSLDRADQPQHF.

This clone has just a few counts. J is TRBJ1-5 and V is TRBV29-1; D is uncertain. V gave up 2 bases and J gave up 7 bases, with 15 bases separating them. CDR1 and CDR2 from the germline V gene are SQVTM and ANQGSEA. This CDR3 region has 14 residues. This chain's CDR3 is CSVETGSRGQPQHF. In DNA, the CDR3 is TGCAGCGTTGAAACCGGGAGTAGAGGACAGCCCCAGCATTTT.

This rearrangement joins TRBV19 to TRBJ1-1, with 8 bases fitting TRBD1. This CDR3 contains 17 residues. The V gene end was trimmed by 4 bases and the J gene end by 0 bases; junction bases not matched to a gene: 10. Germline V CDR1 and CDR2: LNHDA, SQIVND (reference sequence). The CDR3 loop reads CASSRTGQGPMNTEAFF. The CDR3 DNA reads TGTGCCAGTAGTAGGACAGGACAGGGTCCCATGAACACTGAAGCTTTCTTT.

The V gene is TRBV6-1, the J gene TRBJ1-3, with a weak D call TRBD1 (6 bases). The V gene's germline CDR1 is MNHNS and CDR2 SASEGT. Trimming shortened V by 0 bases and J by 0 bases, and 6 bases separated the two germline ends. The CDR3 has 15 residues. DNA for the CDR3: TGTGCCAGCAGTGAAGCGGACAGCTCTGGAAACACCATATATTTT. Residues: CASSEADSSGNTIYF.

This clone was observed a few times. This rearrangement joins TRBV12-3 or TRBV12-4 to TRBJ2-7; D gene ambiguous. V was pared by 1 base and J by 3 bases, with 7 bases between. This CDR3 is built from 13 residues. The CDR3, as DNA: TGTGCCAGCAGTTTAGAGAGCGTCTACGAGCAGTACTTC. It encodes CASSLESVYEQYF.

The genes are TRBV9 and TRBJ2-5; TRBD1 matches 9 bases. Germline V gene data show CDR1 as SGDLS and CDR2 as YYNGEE. This CDR3 spans 17 amino acids. With 0 bases clipped from V and 3 bases from J, the junction kept 9 bases outside the gene matches. CDR3 amino acids: CASSVGRGQGDKETQYF. CDR3 nucleotide sequence: TGTGCCAGCAGCGTAGGGCGGGGACAGGGCGATAAAGAGACCCAGTACTTC.

CDR3 protein: CASRETGGQAFF. The CDR3 nucleotides read TGTGCCAGCAGGGAGACAGGGGGACAAGCTTTCTTT. The genes are TRBV2 and TRBJ1-1; 9 bases map to TRBD1. This CDR3 is 12 amino acids long. J lost 9 bases, V lost 6 bases, and 5 bases had no gene match. Germline lookup yields CDR1 SNHLY and CDR2 FYNNEI.

This sequence joins TRBV25-1 and TRBJ1-3; D remains unclear. The CDR3 is made up of 15 amino acids. Trimming removed 4 bases at V and 0 bases at J, with 10 bases between. CDR1 and CDR2 from the germline V gene are MGHDK and SYGVNS. CDR3 loop: CASSVAGNSGNTIYF. For the CDR3, the DNA is TGTGCCAGCAGTGTCGCCGGGAACTCTGGAAACACCATATATTTT.

V usage is TRBV28 and J usage is TRBJ2-2; D gene uncertain. Germline V gene sequence: CDR1 MDHEN, CDR2 SYDVKM. Trimming pared 6 bases from V and 4 bases from J, leaving 12 bases between. The CDR3 is 14 residues long. The CDR3 DNA reads as TGTGCCAGCAGCAAGCCTCAGGTCACCGGGGAGCTGTTTTTT. It translates to CASSKPQVTGELFF. The variable domain in full, with the rest retrieved from reference TRBV28 and TRBJ2-2, is DVKVTQSSRYLVKRTGEKVFLECVQDMDHENMFWYRQDPGLGLRLIYFSYDVKMKEKGDIPEGYSVSREKKERFSLILESASTNQTSMYLCASSKPQVTGELFFGEGSRLTVL.

The chain carries TRBV28 and TRBJ1-1, with 12 bases fitting TRBD1. This CDR3 is built from 15 residues. Germline trimming cut 5 bases from V and 3 bases from J; bases unmatched to any gene: 4. Per germline, CDR1 MDHEN and CDR2 SYDVKM. The CDR3 region has the DNA TGTGCCAGCAGTCGCGGGACAGGGGGCCACACTGAAGCTTTCTTT. Translating gives CASSRGTGGHTEAFF. The whole variable domain, filled in from reference TRBV28 and TRBJ1-1, reads DVKVTQSSRYLVKRTGEKVFLECVQDMDHENMFWYRQDPGLGLRLIYFSYDVKMKEKGDIPEGYSVSREKKERFSLILESASTNQTSMYLCASSRGTGGHTEAFFGQGTRLTVV.

This clone was detected once. The CDR3 is CASSQRTAQETQYF. For the CDR3, the DNA is TGTGCCAGCAGCCAACGGACAGCCCAAGAGACCCAGTACTTC. The chain uses TRBV11-3 and TRBJ2-5, with D tentatively TRBD1 (6 bases). Germline CDR1 is SGHNT and CDR2 is YENEEA. Trimming took off 5 bases at V and 1 base at J, with 11 bases between the two ends. The CDR3 contains 14 residues.

The table lists this clone with a few counts. Within the sample, other DNA sequences also encode this same CDR3. V is TRBV19 and J is TRBJ2-1, with a possible D match to TRBD2 (6 bases). Germline V gene data show CDR1 as LNHDA and CDR2 as SQIVND (reference sequence). V was trimmed by 1 base and J by 4 bases, leaving 8 bases between them. The CDR3 runs to 14 residues. The CDR3 DNA is TGTGCCAGTAGTATAGCGGGACTGTACAATGAGCAGTTCTTC. The encoded protein is CASSIAGLYNEQFF.

This clone was observed once. The J gene is TRBJ2-3, the V gene TRBV6-2 or TRBV6-3; TRBD2 aligns across 11 bases. The CDR3 spans 16 residues. Germline values: CDR1 MNHEY, CDR2 SVGEGT. The V segment lost 5 bases and the J segment 2 bases; nucleotides outside the gene matches: 6. CDR3 protein: CASSHRLAGFTDTQYF. In DNA, the CDR3 is TGTGCCAGCAGTCACCGACTAGCGGGATTCACAGATACGCAGTATTTT.

The gene calls are TRBV2 and TRBJ2-2; TRBD2 matches 7 bases. This CDR3 has 19 residues. J gave up 0 bases and V 8 bases, and 18 bases lay outside the gene matches. CDR1 is SNHLY and CDR2 is FYNNEI in the germline V gene. The chain's CDR3 is CASYRSLLALDANTGELFF. The CDR3 nucleotides are TGTGCCAGCTACCGGTCTTTACTAGCGTTAGACGCGAACACCGGGGAGCTGTTTTTT.

This clone was counted between two and nine times. Other DNA sequences in the same sample also yield this CDR3. The V and J genes are TRBV5-1 and TRBJ1-2, with TRBD1 as a possible D gene (6 bases). CDR3 length: 13 residues. The germline V gene encodes CDR1 SGHRS and CDR2 YFSETQ. Trimming stripped 0 bases from V and 3 bases from J, with 6 bases between. As DNA, the CDR3 is TGCGCCAGCAGCTTGGCAGGGGACTATGGCTACACCTTC. Translating gives CASSLAGDYGYTF.

V is TRBV2 and J is TRBJ2-3, with D perhaps matching TRBD2 (5 bases). Germline loops: CDR1 SNHLY, CDR2 FYNNEI. V lost 6 bases to trimming and J lost 7 bases, with 11 bases between them. The CDR3 extends over 12 amino acids. The CDR3 spells CASSTRYHTQYF. Written as DNA, the CDR3 is TGTGCCAGCAGCACTAGGTATCATACGCAGTATTTT.